Below are 28 T cell receptor beta chains sequenced from a single sample in a study of beta chain features in type 1 diabetes. Since all of the isolated RNA was reverse transcribed, expressed TCRB transcripts were what got sequenced. Clones were read by immunoSEQ multiplex PCR, and TCRdb kept only the in-frame ones, dropping some. The repertoire holds about 320,000 clones, around 15% seen once, with about 6.7% in the top ten. Sequenced material: central memory CD4+ T cells from blood. These receptors were collected from a man younger than 45 in good health.

The genes are TRBV4-3 and TRBJ2-3, with D unclear. V lost 0 bases and J 4 bases, leaving 8 bases between the germline ends. Germline CDR1 LGHNA, CDR2 YSLEER. This CDR3 region has 14 residues. CDR3 residues: CASSQDQRADTQYF. The CDR3 nucleotides are TGCGCCAGCAGCCAAGATCAGCGCGCAGATACGCAGTATTTT.

In the case of this clone: The junction and the germline gene differ at one end; a read error may be behind it. The V gene is TRBV10-3, the J gene TRBJ2-7; D not certain. CDR1 ENHRY and CDR2 SYGVKD come from the germline V gene. CDR3 length: 13 amino acids. The chain's CDR3 is CASSRQLSYEQYF. DNA for the CDR3: TGTGCCAGCAGTCGTCAGTTATCCTACGAGCAGTACTTC.

The gene calls are TRBV23-1 and TRBJ2-5; D perhaps matches TRBD1 (6 bases). Being an ORF, TRBV23-1 has a function that is uncertain. Trimming shortened V by 7 bases and J by 2 bases, and 14 bases separated the two germline ends. This CDR3 is built from 14 residues. The CDR3 spells CASKSRGKQETQYF. DNA of the CDR3: TGCGCCAGCAAGTCCAGGGGAAAGCAAGAGACCCAGTACTTC.

The chain carries TRBV15 and TRBJ2-5, with TRBD1 identical over 7 bases. The CDR3 is 15 residues long. In germline, CDR1 is LNHNV, CDR2 YYDKDF (reference sequence). The V gene end was trimmed by 3 bases and the J gene end by 3 bases; junction bases not matched to a gene: 7. This chain's CDR3 is CATSSRQGGKETQYF. CDR3 nucleotides: TGTGCCACCAGCAGCCGACAGGGTGGGAAAGAGACCCAGTACTTC.

This clone was counted a few times. V gene TRBV25-1 combines with J gene TRBJ2-7; TRBD1 aligns across 7 bases. The CDR3 has 13 residues. With V trimmed by 5 bases and J by 6 bases, 7 bases remained unmatched. Germline CDR1 reads MGHDK; CDR2 reads SYGVNS. CDR3 in DNA: TGTGCCAGCAGTTCCCGGGACAGATCCGAGCAGTACTTC. Residues: CASSSRDRSEQYF.

J is TRBJ1-2 and V is TRBV6-5; 7 bases agree with TRBD1. From germline, CDR1 is MNHEY and CDR2 SVGAGI. Unmatched junction bases numbered 15, after V lost 6 bases and J lost 8 bases. This CDR3 comprises 15 residues. The CDR3: CASSPSEGARQGYTF. CDR3 nucleotide sequence: TGTGCCAGCAGCCCCAGTGAGGGGGCGCGGCAAGGCTACACCTTC.

This clone has just a few counts. The rearrangement joins TRBV5-6 to TRBJ2-1; TRBD1 agrees at 9 bases. V gave up 2 bases and J gave up 15 bases; unmatched junction bases: 9. The CDR3 has 13 amino acids. The V gene's germline CDR1 is SGHDT and CDR2 YYEEEE. This chain's CDR3 is CASSFGTGPIRFF. CDR3 in DNA: TGTGCCAGCAGCTTCGGGACAGGGCCGATTAGGTTCTTC.

The V gene is TRBV7-8, the J gene TRBJ2-3, with 11 nucleotides matching TRBD2. The V gene end was trimmed by 2 bases and the J gene end by 4 bases; junction bases not matched to a gene: 14. CDR3 length equals 19 residues. The V gene's germline CDR1 is SGHVS and CDR2 FQNEAQ. The CDR3 DNA reads as TGTGCCAGCAGCTTACTAGCGGGGGGCCTCCAAAGTGAGGCAGATACGCAGTATTTT. This translates into CASSLLAGGLQSEADTQYF.

This clone was counted a few times. Mismatch with germline at one junction end may stem from a read error. The rearrangement uses TRBV5-4 and TRBJ1-1; D is unclear. This CDR3 region has 14 residues. The germline V gene encodes CDR1 SGHNT and CDR2 YYREEE (reference sequence). The CDR3 protein is CASSQDLQNTEAFF. CDR3 bases: TGCGCCAGCAGCCAAGATCTACAGAACACTGAAGCTTTCTTT.

The chain carries TRBV6-1 and TRBJ1-5; D not resolved. CDR1 MNHNS and CDR2 SASEGT come from the germline V gene. This CDR3 is built from 14 residues. Trimming removed 2 bases from V and 0 bases from J, with 5 bases in between. CDR3 loop: CASSEFGSNQPQHF. CDR3 nucleotide sequence: TGTGCCAGCAGTGAATTCGGTAGCAATCAGCCCCAGCATTTT.

The chain employs TRBV10-3 and TRBJ1-1, with TRBD1 as a possible D gene (6 bases). Germline assignment: CDR1 ENHRY and CDR2 SYGVKD. Trimming stripped 4 bases from V and 0 bases from J, with 12 bases between. The CDR3 sequence is 15 residues long. CDR3 residues: CAISVKGTLNTEAFF. The DNA of the CDR3 is TGTGCCATCAGTGTTAAAGGGACATTGAACACTGAAGCTTTCTTT.

This clone was detected only once. The chain couples TRBV29-1 to TRBJ1-2; 9 bases fit TRBD1. The CDR3 loop spans 13 amino acids. Trimming cost V 7 bases and J 4 bases; bases outside gene matches: 7. Germline CDR1 and CDR2: SQVTM and ANQGSEA. For the CDR3, the DNA is TGCAGCGCTGGACAGGGGACTAGCTATGGCTACACCTTC. This sequence encodes CSAGQGTSYGYTF.

This clone was picked up a small number of times. This chain joins TRBV4-1 and TRBJ1-3, with TRBD1 identical over 7 bases. The CDR3 is 15 amino acids. Trimming took 4 bases from V and 7 from J; bases not matched to a gene: 10. CDR1 MGHRA and CDR2 YSYEKL come from the germline V gene. The CDR3 bases are TGCGCCAGCAGCCCGTCGGACAGGACGGCGAACACCATATATTTT. The encoded protein is CASSPSDRTANTIYF.

This clone was seen only once. The V call is TRBV7-9, the J call TRBJ1-1, with a weak D call TRBD1 (6 bases). Trimming removed 1 base from V and 10 bases from J, with 16 bases in between. The CDR3 totals 14 residues. Germline values: CDR1 SEHNR, CDR2 FQNEAQ (reference sequence). The CDR3 here is CASSLDRAPNGAFF. CDR3 DNA sequence: TGTGCCAGCAGCTTAGACAGGGCGCCAAACGGAGCTTTCTTT.

The V and J genes are TRBV11-2 and TRBJ2-4; D not resolved. Per the germline V gene, CDR1 is SGHAT and CDR2 is FQNNGV. This CDR3 region has 14 residues. Trimming pared 6 bases from V and 0 bases from J, leaving 9 bases between. In DNA, the CDR3 is TGTGCCAGCAGGCCACGGCTAGCCAAAAACATTCAGTACTTC. It encodes CASRPRLAKNIQYF.

In this sample, this clone turned up a few times. The chain carries TRBV11-3 and TRBJ2-5; D call uncertain. In germline, CDR1 is SGHNT, CDR2 YENEEA. The CDR3 contains 14 residues. With 3 bases removed from V and 0 bases from J, the gap between germline ends came to 8 bases. The CDR3 DNA reads TGTGCCAGCAGCTTCGGAATGTACCAAGAGACCCAGTACTTC. Translating it yields CASSFGMYQETQYF.

A few counts support this clone. The chain combines TRBV7-2 with TRBJ1-1; 7 nucleotides line up with TRBD1. V was clipped by 5 bases and J by 0 bases; unmatched bases: 12. This CDR3 contains 17 residues. Looked up from germline, CDR1 is SGHTA and CDR2 is FQGNSA. The CDR3 spells CASSGRQGGSVNTEAFF. CDR3 sequence (DNA): TGTGCCAGCAGCGGCCGGCAGGGGGGTTCTGTGAACACTGAAGCTTTCTTT.

This clone was observed a few times. Other DNA sequences from this sample encode an identical CDR3 as well. The J gene is TRBJ1-1, the V gene TRBV4-3; 7 bases line up with TRBD1. The CDR3 consists of 15 residues. Germline CDR1 reads LGHNA; CDR2 reads YSLEER. With V trimmed by 3 bases and J by 1 base, 5 bases remained unmatched. CDR3 DNA sequence: TGCGCCAGCAGCCAGGCTGACAGGGCGAACACTGAAGCTTTCTTT. Protein: CASSQADRANTEAFF.

This clone was picked up a small number of times. The chain couples TRBV4-3 to TRBJ2-7; 14 positions agree with TRBD2. After removal of 5 bases from V and 1 base from J, the junction contained 7 bases not matched to a gene. The V gene's germline CDR1 is LGHNA and CDR2 YSLEER. The CDR3 consists of 17 residues. The CDR3 bases are TGCGCCAGCAGCTCACGACTAGCGGGGGGGCCATCCTACGAGCAGTACTTC. Protein: CASSSRLAGGPSYEQYF.

This clone came up many times. V gene TRBV18 combines with J gene TRBJ1-1; D is unresolved. Trimming shortened V by 2 bases and J by 2 bases, and 9 bases separated the two germline ends. The CDR3 length is 14 residues. The germline V gene has CDR1 KGHSH and CDR2 LQKENI. The CDR3 DNA reads TGTGCCAGCTCACCAGCCAGTGAAAACACTGAAGCTTTCTTT. Residues: CASSPASENTEAFF.

This clone was seen just once. V usage is TRBV25-1 and J usage is TRBJ2-5; D perhaps matches TRBD1 (6 bases). V shed 4 bases and J shed 5 bases, with 11 bases lying between them. This CDR3 contains 13 residues. CDR1 and CDR2 (germline): MGHDK, SYGVNS. The CDR3 region has the DNA TGTGCCAGCAGTGGAACAGGGCAGGAGACCCAGTACTTC. It encodes CASSGTGQETQYF.

V usage is TRBV5-1 and J usage is TRBJ2-1; TRBD2 matches at 8 bases. The length of the CDR3 is 15 residues. Germline-derived CDR1 and CDR2 are SGHRS and YFSETQ. Unmatched junction bases numbered 8, after V lost 4 bases and J lost 5 bases. CDR3 coding DNA: TGCGCCAGCAGCCTCCTTAGCGGGGCCAACAATGAGCAGTTCTTC. It specifies CASSLLSGANNEQFF.

This chain connects TRBV6-6 to TRBJ2-6; D is ambiguous. This CDR3 spans 15 amino acids. In germline, CDR1 is MNHNY, CDR2 SVGAGI (reference sequence). Between the trimmed V and J ends, which lost 5 bases and 0 bases, there was a span of 8 bases. Written as DNA, the CDR3 is TGTGCCAGCAGTCACACAAGCTCTGGGGCCAACGTCCTGACTTTC. Translation gives CASSHTSSGANVLTF.

The sample holds a few counts of this clone. The chain uses TRBV30 and TRBJ1-3, with a possible D match to TRBD1 (5 bases). The length of the CDR3 is 14 residues. Trimming removed 0 bases from V and 6 bases from J, with 12 bases in between. The germline CDR1 and CDR2 sequences are GTSNPN and SVGIG (reference sequence). The CDR3 is CAWSVSGGTNTIYF. CDR3 DNA sequence: TGTGCCTGGAGTGTGTCCGGGGGGACAAACACCATATATTTT.

This clone was counted between two and nine times. The chain is built from TRBV7-2 and TRBJ1-3, with D hard to call. V was clipped by 1 base and J by 2 bases, with 12 bases between them. The CDR3 contains 16 residues. Germline CDR1 SGHTA, CDR2 FQGNSA. The CDR3 region has the DNA TGTGCCAGCAGCTTAGAGGGTATGGGGACTGGAAACACCATATATTTT. Its translation is CASSLEGMGTGNTIYF. Full variable domain (outside the CDR3, taken from reference TRBV7-2 and TRBJ1-3): GAGVSQSPSNKVTEKGKDVELRCDPISGHTALYWYRQSLGQGLEFLIYFQGNSAPDKSGLPSDRFSAERTGGSVSTLTIQRTQQEDSAVYLCASSLEGMGTGNTIYFGEGSWLTVV.

This clone was detected a few times. The V and J genes are TRBV7-2 and TRBJ1-1, with no clear D. Per germline, CDR1 SGHTA and CDR2 FQGNSA. The CDR3 runs to 13 residues. Trimming pared 6 bases from V and 11 bases from J, leaving 19 bases between. CDR3 region: CASRFAATPVAFF. The CDR3 DNA follows: TGTGCCAGCAGATTTGCAGCTACCCCCGTGGCTTTCTTT.

This rearrangement joins TRBV4-3 to TRBJ1-2; no definite D call. Between the trimmed V and J ends, which lost 1 base and 8 bases, there was a span of 14 bases. Germline loops: CDR1 LGHNA, CDR2 YSLEER. The CDR3 spans 14 residues. CDR3 coding DNA: TGCGCCAGCAGCCAAGGCACTAATCGTCAGGGCTACACCTTC. It encodes CASSQGTNRQGYTF.

This clone turned up a few times. The genes are TRBV11-2 and TRBJ2-7; the D is unclear. The CDR3 has 14 amino acids. V lost 1 base and J 6 bases, leaving 13 bases between the germline ends. Germline CDR1 and CDR2: SGHAT and FQNNGV. CDR3 region: CASSLVGQPTEQYF. CDR3 DNA: TGTGCCAGCAGCTTAGTTGGGCAGCCCACCGAGCAGTACTTC.